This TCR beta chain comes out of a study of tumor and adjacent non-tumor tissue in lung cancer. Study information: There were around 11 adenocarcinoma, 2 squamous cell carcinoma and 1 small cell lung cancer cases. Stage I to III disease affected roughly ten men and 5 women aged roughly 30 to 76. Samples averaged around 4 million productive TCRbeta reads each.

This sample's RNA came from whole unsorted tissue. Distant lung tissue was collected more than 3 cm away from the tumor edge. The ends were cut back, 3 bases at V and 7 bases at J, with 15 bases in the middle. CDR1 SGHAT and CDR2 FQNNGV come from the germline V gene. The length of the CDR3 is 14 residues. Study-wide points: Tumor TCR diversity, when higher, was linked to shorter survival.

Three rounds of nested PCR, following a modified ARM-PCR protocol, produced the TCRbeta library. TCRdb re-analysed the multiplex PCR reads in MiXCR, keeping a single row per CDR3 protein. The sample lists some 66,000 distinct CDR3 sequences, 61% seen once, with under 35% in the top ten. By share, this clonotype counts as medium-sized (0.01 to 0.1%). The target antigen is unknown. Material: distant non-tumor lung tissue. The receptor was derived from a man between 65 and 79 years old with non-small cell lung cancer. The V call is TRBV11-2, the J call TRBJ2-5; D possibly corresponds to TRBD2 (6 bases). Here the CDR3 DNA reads TGTGCCAGCAGCTTCGGGCGGGGCCAGGGGACCCAGTACTTC. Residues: CASSFGRGQGTQYF. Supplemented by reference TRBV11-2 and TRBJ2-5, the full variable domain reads EAGVAQSPRYKIIEKRQSVAFWCNPISGHATLYWYQQILGQGPKLLIQFQNNGVVDDSQLPKDRFSAERLKGVDSTLKIQPAKLEDSAVYLCASSFGRGQGTQYFGPGTRLLVL.